This T cell receptor beta chain originates from a study of T cell responses to AZD1222 COVID-19 vaccine (dated by TCRdb to the early 2020s). Turning to the overall study: Because spike-specific TCR depth and breadth did not differ between the two schedules, AZD1222 recipients who got a second dose at roughly 4 weeks were pooled with those who got a second dose at roughly 12 weeks. Trial participants were enrolled by age into subgroups of 18-55, 56-69 and 70-plus years, and roughly 160, 29 and 62 TCR-sequenced participants, respectively, were included in these subgroups. A total of just over 230 trial participants underwent TCR sequencing, of whom around 210 had received two doses of AZD1222 and approximately 25 had received two doses of the MenACWY control vaccine.

Points the paper makes about the study in general: Participants were mostly white British and included more females than males, and it was suggested by the authors that clonal diversity may have been underestimated. A significant rise in spike-specific TCR breadth and depth was observed after two AZD1222 doses relative to day 0 and relative to MenACWY recipients. Vaccine-associated CD4 TCRs spanned the whole spike protein, with dominant responses in regions 160-218 and 743-854. No day 14 peak-response samples were available, so repertoires were characterized only after the peak T cell response. The 56-69-year group was small, and its depth increase did not reach significance, likely because of low power. Conclusions about previously exposed vaccinees are limited because only a handful of AZD1222 recipients were SARS-CoV-2 seropositive at baseline. Reportedly, almost half of the unique spike-specific TCRs recognized epitopes lying outside the regions that are mutated in the B.1.351 and B.1.1.7 variants.

The CDR3 regions of human TCRbeta chains were analyzed by immunosequencing. As for the authors' bioinformatics: TCRs in the repertoires were matched against a reference library of SARS-CoV-2-specific TCRs that had been generated with the MIRA antigen-specificity platform. Breadth was defined as the fraction of unique TCRs that were SARS-CoV-2-associated, and depth was defined as the fraction of total T cells that were SARS-CoV-2-associated. Using the MIRA data, each spike-specific TCR was mapped to the spike region that the TCR reacts to and placed in a CD4 or CD8 class. Log10-transformed breadth and depth values were compared by one-way ANOVA with Sidak's multiple comparisons tests. TCRdb stores this immuneACCESS table with in-frame sequences only. Part of the clones is absent; in the studies checked, under half of the shortfall reflects unresolved V genes, and no reason is known for the rest. The DNA gave D and trimming, while V, J and clone size come from that table. In all, the sample holds 130,000 or so clones, and less than 90% of those were seen once. Jointly, the top ten make up approximately 27% of the sample.

With respect to this clone: Which antigen it targets is not known. Given a much more abundant clone one base away, this may be a read error.

In light of the paper, this sample's time point label describes: baseline before first vaccination. Vaccinee samples came from UK trials COV001 and COV002, including a single-blind randomized controlled phase 2/3 trial of AZD1222 (ChAdOx1 nCoV-19) in healthy adults. Trial participant PBMC samples were collected at day 0 and day 28 after the second dose for TCRbeta chain sequencing. The source material was peripheral blood, sampled on day 0 of AZD1222 vaccination. This TCR came from an adult in good health.

The sequence in DNA is TGTGCCAGCAGCCCCCCCGGGACAACCTACGAGCAGTACTTC. This is translated as CASSPPGTTYEQYF. The chain couples TRBV27 to TRBJ2-7; TRBD1 could be the D gene, as 6 bases match. Spanning cysteine to phenylalanine, the CDR3 consists of 14 amino acids. Here the CDR3 DNA is all that survives: 42 bases in frame from base 1. The germline ends are 14 bases apart after V is trimmed by 6 bases and J by 2 bases. CDR1 and CDR2, looked up from the germline V gene (reference sequence), are MNHEY and SMNVEV.